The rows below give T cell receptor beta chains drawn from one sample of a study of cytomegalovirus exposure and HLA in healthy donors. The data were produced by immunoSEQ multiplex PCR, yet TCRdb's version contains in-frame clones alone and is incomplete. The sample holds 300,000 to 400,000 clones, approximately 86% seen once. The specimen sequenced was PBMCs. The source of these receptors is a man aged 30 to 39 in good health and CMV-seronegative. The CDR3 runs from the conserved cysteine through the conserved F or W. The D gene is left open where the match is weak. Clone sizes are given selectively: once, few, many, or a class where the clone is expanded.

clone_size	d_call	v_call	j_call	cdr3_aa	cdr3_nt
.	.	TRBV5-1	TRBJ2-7	CASKITGSSYEQYF	TGCGCCAGCAAAATAACAGGGAGCTCCTACGAGCAGTACTTC
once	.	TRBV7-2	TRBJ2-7	CASSLNLRGRDEQYF	TGTGCCAGCAGCTTAAACCTAAGAGGCAGGGACGAGCAGTACTTC
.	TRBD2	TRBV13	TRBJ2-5	CASSSRGRGAEETQYF	TGTGCCAGCAGTTCCCGAGGGAGGGGAGCGGAAGAGACCCAGTACTTC
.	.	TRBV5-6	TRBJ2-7	CASAIGDGEQYF	TGTGCCAGCGCCATCGGGGATGGCGAGCAGTACTTC
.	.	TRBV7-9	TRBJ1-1	CASSSWAGLNTEAFF	TGTGCCAGCAGCTCTTGGGCAGGGCTGAACACTGAAGCTTTCTTT
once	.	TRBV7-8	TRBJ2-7	CASSSYRQAGSYEQYF	TGTGCCAGCAGCTCCTACCGACAGGCGGGTTCCTACGAGCAGTACTTC
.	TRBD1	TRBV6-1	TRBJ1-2	CASTLGQTSNYGYTF	TGTGCCAGCACCCTGGGACAGACTTCTAACTATGGCTACACCTTC
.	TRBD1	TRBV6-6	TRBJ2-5	CASSYRTGVETQYF	TGTGCCAGCAGTTATCGGACAGGGGTAGAGACCCAGTACTTC
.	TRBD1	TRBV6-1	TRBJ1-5	CASSKGRTGQIAQHF	TGTGCCAGCAGTAAGGGTAGGACAGGCCAAATAGCCCAGCATTTT
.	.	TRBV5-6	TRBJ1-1	CASSLAGGSNTEAFF	TGTGCCAGCAGCTTGGCCGGGGGTTCTAACACTGAAGCTTTCTTT
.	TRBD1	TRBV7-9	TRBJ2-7	CASRTGVEYEQYF	TGTGCCAGCAGGACAGGGGTGGAGTACGAGCAGTACTTC
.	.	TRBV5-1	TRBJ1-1	CASRIQADTEAFF	TGCGCCAGCAGAATACAGGCCGACACTGAAGCTTTCTTT
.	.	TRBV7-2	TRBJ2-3	CASTWAIPTDTQYF	TGTGCCAGCACTTGGGCGATACCCACAGATACGCAGTATTTT
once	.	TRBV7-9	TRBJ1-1	CASSLVTETEAFF	TGTGCCAGCAGCTTAGTAACAGAAACTGAAGCTTTCTTT
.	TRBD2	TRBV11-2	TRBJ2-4	CASSPSGTLAKNIQYF	TGTGCCAGCAGCCCCAGCGGGACCTTAGCCAAAAACATTCAGTACTTC